These 6 T cell receptor beta chains came from one sample sequenced in a study of blood T cell repertoires in COVID-19. Method: immunoSEQ multiplex PCR; TCRdb's copy keeps in-frame clones and lacks some. The sample holds more than 400,000 clones, roughly 87% seen once. The sequenced material came from PBMCs or T cells enriched from blood (not recorded which). The receptors originated from a woman aged 18-29 years who had recovered from COVID-19.

This clone was found once. The V call is TRBV2, the J call TRBJ1-1; D unresolved. The germline V gene has CDR1 SNHLY and CDR2 FYNNEI. The CDR3 has 15 amino acids. The ends were cut back, 7 bases at V and 5 bases at J, with 20 bases in the middle. The CDR3 bases are TGTGCCAGCACTGCTTCGATAGTGGGGAGAACTGAAGCTTTCTTT. This gives the protein CASTASIVGRTEAFF.

This clone was picked up a small number of times. This chain joins TRBV13 and TRBJ1-1, with D possibly being TRBD1 (6 bases). The CDR3 covers 15 residues. V lost 2 bases to trimming and J lost 3 bases, with 13 bases between them. Germline V gives CDR1 PRHDT, CDR2 FYEKMQ (reference sequence). The CDR3 nucleotides read TGTGCCAGCAGCTTATACAGGGTTGGGCACACTGAAGCTTTCTTT. The encoded protein is CASSLYRVGHTEAFF.

V gene TRBV9 combines with J gene TRBJ1-1; no clear D gene. Germline V CDR1 and CDR2: SGDLS, YYNGEE. The CDR3 spans 14 residues. Trimming removed 4 bases from V and 5 bases from J, with 15 bases in between. The CDR3, as DNA: TGTGCCAGCAGCCAGACTGCATCGGGGACTGAAGCTTTCTTT. Translating it yields CASSQTASGTEAFF.

The V gene is TRBV6-5, the J gene TRBJ1-2; tentative D call: TRBD1 (5 bases). CDR1 is MNHEY, CDR2 SVGAGI, per germline. The ends were cut back, 2 bases at V and 1 base at J, with 14 bases in the middle. The CDR3 is 16 residues long. The CDR3 DNA reads TGTGCCAGCAGTTACGAGGAGGGGCCGATTAACTATGGCTACACCTTC. It codes for CASSYEEGPINYGYTF.

The chain recombines TRBV2 with TRBJ1-6, with D unclear. CDR1 and CDR2 (germline): SNHLY, FYNNEI. The CDR3 is 13 amino acids. Trimming took 4 bases from V and 7 from J, leaving 8 bases between them. The CDR3 DNA reads TGTGCCAGCAGTGCACAGACGAATTCACCCCTCCACTTT. Its protein product is CASSAQTNSPLHF.

This chain links TRBV5-1 with TRBJ2-5; D possibly corresponds to TRBD1 (6 bases). V was clipped by 3 bases and J by 4 bases, with 16 bases between them. The CDR3 totals 15 residues. In germline, CDR1 is SGHRS, CDR2 YFSETQ. The CDR3 region has the DNA TGCGCCAGCAGCTCTACACAGGCCAGGGGAGAGACCCAGTACTTC. It encodes CASSSTQARGETQYF.